Listed here is a single T cell receptor (beta chain). This specimen comes from a study of blood T cell repertoires in COVID-19. On the study more broadly: Samples representing acute and convalescent COVID-19 were sourced from the United States, Italy and Spain. PBMCs, B-cell-depleted T cells, or T cells were the source of the cDNA or gDNA that made up the material.

Seattle's cohort entered during active infection and was followed longitudinally. Here immunoSEQ multiplex PCR was the method, and the copy in TCRdb shows in-frame clones only, minus some. The table includes around 310,000 clones, around 91% detected once. CDR3 size: 14 residues. Germline lookup yields CDR1 LGHNT and CDR2 FRNRAP. V shed 3 bases and J shed 3 bases, with 8 bases lying between them. The chain links TRBV12-5 to TRBJ2-2, with unresolved D. The sample consisted of peripheral blood. The TCR comes from a middle-aged woman with COVID-19, enrolled during active disease. The CDR3 nucleotides read TGTGCTAGTGGTTTAACGGTTGACACCGGGGAGCTGTTTTTT. Protein sequence: CASGLTVDTGELFF.